This is a list of T cell receptor beta chains from one sample in a study of blood T cell repertoires in COVID-19. Profiling relied on immunoSEQ multiplex PCR, and the TCRdb table lists in-frame clones only, not all of them. The sample shows about 220,000 clones, about four fifths of them seen only once. The sequencing input was PBMCs or T cells enriched from blood (not recorded which). Source of these receptors: a woman aged 40 to 50 with acute COVID-19. Both conserved end residues are trimmed from each CDR3. A D gene is named only where the DNA matches it firmly. Not all rows give a size; the values are once, few, many and, for expanded clones, a class.

clone size	D gene	J gene	V gene	CDR3 protein
NA	NA	TRBJ1-5	TRBV30	AWSHDSRNQPQH
NA	NA	TRBJ2-7	TRBV7-2	ASSLGGTANYEQY
NA	TRBD2	TRBJ2-7	TRBV10-2	ASSPGGRNSYEQY
NA	TRBD1	TRBJ2-6	TRBV19	ASSIVGTETSGANVLT
few	TRBD1	TRBJ2-7	TRBV7-9	ASSGRQGNYEQY
NA	TRBD2	TRBJ2-1	TRBV28	ATYSGLVVNEQF
NA	NA	TRBJ1-2	TRBV28	ASTTGGLGYGYT
NA	NA	TRBJ2-7	TRBV7-9	ASRSSGVYEQY
NA	TRBD2	TRBJ2-1	TRBV4-2	ASSQGGTSVYNEQF
few	NA	TRBJ1-1	TRBV5-1	ASSIGAMNTEAF
NA	TRBD2	TRBJ2-3	TRBV24-1	ATSDPSGVRTDTQY
NA	NA	TRBJ2-7	TRBV5-1	ASSLDGNPY
NA	NA	TRBJ1-1	TRBV28	ASRLIPGAEAF
NA	TRBD1	TRBJ1-2	TRBV19	ASSMGVTGVGYT
NA	NA	TRBJ1-6	TRBV28	ASRLTFNSPLH